This TCR beta chain was retrieved from a study of T cell repertoires in cytomegalovirus infection. Study observations and caveats: Cumulated frequencies of public TCR beta families served to identify carriers of CMV plus the relevant HLA.

Remarks on this clonotype: Antigen unknown.

TCRdb re-derived calls from the reads in MiXCR, one entry per CDR3 protein. Of about 920,000 distinct CDR3 sequences in the sample, 25% to 40% were seen once. The clonotype originates from a human donor in good health (CMV status not recorded). Some clones in this sample may be carry-over from other donors' samples. The sample was cultured CD8+ T cells from PBMCs, taken from culture after CMV antigen stimulation.

DNA of the CDR3: TGTGCCAGCAGCGATAGCGGGGGGGTATTTCACACAGATACGCAGTATTTT. This codes for CASSDSGGVFHTDTQYF. This chain joins TRBV7-4 and TRBJ2-3; TRBD2 agrees at 11 bases. The CDR3 spans 17 residues. Germline V gives CDR1 SGHVT, CDR2 SQSDAQ. V was pared by 5 bases and J by 2 bases, with 9 bases of the junction left unmatched.